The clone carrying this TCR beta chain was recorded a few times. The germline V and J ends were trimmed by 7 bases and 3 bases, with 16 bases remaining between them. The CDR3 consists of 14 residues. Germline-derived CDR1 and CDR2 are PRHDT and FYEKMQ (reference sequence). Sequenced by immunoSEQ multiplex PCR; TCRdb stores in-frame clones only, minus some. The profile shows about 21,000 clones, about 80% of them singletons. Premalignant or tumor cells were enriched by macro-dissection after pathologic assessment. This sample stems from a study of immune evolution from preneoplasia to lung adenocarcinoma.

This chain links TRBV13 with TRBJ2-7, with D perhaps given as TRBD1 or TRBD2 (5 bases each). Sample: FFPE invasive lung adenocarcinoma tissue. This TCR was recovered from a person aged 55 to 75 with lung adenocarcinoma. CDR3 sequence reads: CASTPGVGDYEQYF. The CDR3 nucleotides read TGTGCCAGCACCCCCGGGGTGGGGGACTACGAGCAGTACTTC.